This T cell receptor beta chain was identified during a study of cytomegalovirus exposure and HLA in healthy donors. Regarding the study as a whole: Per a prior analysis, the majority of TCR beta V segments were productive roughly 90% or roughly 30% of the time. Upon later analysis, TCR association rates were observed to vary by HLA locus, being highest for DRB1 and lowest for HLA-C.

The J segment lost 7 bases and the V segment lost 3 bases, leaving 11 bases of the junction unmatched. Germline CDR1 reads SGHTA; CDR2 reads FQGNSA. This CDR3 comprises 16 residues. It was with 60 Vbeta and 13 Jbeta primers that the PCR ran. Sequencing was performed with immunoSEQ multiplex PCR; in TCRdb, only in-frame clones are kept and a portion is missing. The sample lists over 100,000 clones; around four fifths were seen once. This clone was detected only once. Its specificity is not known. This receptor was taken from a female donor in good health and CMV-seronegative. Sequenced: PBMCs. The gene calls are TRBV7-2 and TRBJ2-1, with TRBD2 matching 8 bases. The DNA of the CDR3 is TGTGCCAGCAGCTTCCGGAGCGGGAGCCTCGGGAATGAGCAGTTCTTC. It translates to CASSFRSGSLGNEQFF.